What follows are 6 T cell receptor beta chains derived from one specimen sequenced in a study of vaccination and CD4 T cells after COVID-19 (dated by TCRdb to between 2021 and 2022). The treatment or condition label, read with the paper, signifies: roughly nine-day PBMC culture with coronavirus spike peptide pools or control peptides (ViraFEST assay). Libraries were made using PCR. Instrument on record: Illumina iSeq 100. DNA from cultured CD4+ T cells underwent TCR sequencing with the Oncomine TCR Beta short-read assay at the Johns Hopkins FTIC core. In TCRdb, the public reads were trimmed at Q25 with fastp and aligned with MiXCR, with productive beta chains retained. All rows with the same CDR3 protein become a single entry with the most common DNA and genes. The sample table contains 10,000 to 15,000 distinct CDR3 sequences; only one count was recorded for 61% of them. The top ten clones comprise around 10% of the sample.

The antigens for these receptors are not known. The sequenced material came from CD4+ T cells from blood, cultured in vitro. These receptors all come from a human donor who had recovered from COVID-19.

V gene TRBV7-9 combines with J gene TRBJ1-1; D not certain. The germline V gene has CDR1 SEHNR and CDR2 FQNEAQ (reference sequence). This CDR3 has 11 amino acids. The V and J ends lost 2 bases and 10 bases respectively, with 8 bases between them. The CDR3 sequence: CASSLLPGAFF. CDR3 coding DNA: TGTGCCAGCAGCTTATTACCGGGAGCTTTCTTT.

This clonotype has just a few counts. The genes are TRBV7-9 and TRBJ1-6; D may be TRBD1 (5 bases). Looked up from germline, CDR1 is SEHNR and CDR2 is FQNEAQ (reference sequence). The CDR3 length is 16 residues. Trimming left V 7 bases short and J 7 bases short, with 20 bases between. CDR3 sequence (DNA): TGTGCCAGCACCTTCGTAGGAGGGCAGGGAAATTCACCCCTCCACTTT. Its translation is CASTFVGGQGNSPLHF.

This clonotype turned up a few times. The chain couples TRBV6-1 to TRBJ1-2, with 8 positions matching TRBD1. Trimming cost V 1 base and J 4 bases; bases outside gene matches: 8. CDR3 length: 16 amino acids. Germline loops: CDR1 MNHNS, CDR2 SASEGT. CDR3 region: CASSEEWTGRVYGYTF. In nucleotides, the CDR3 is TGTGCCAGCAGTGAAGAGTGGACAGGGAGGGTCTATGGCTACACCTTC.

The chain links TRBV15 to TRBJ2-5; 9 bases map to TRBD1. With 2 bases clipped from V and 5 bases from J, the junction kept 15 bases outside the gene matches. The germline V gene has CDR1 LNHNV and CDR2 YYDKDF (reference sequence). This CDR3 has 18 amino acids. CDR3 region: CATSRLVPGTGSLETQYF. The CDR3 DNA sequence: TGTGCCACCAGCAGACTAGTTCCTGGGACAGGGAGCTTGGAGACCCAGTACTTC.

The chain has TRBV4-2 and TRBJ2-7; tentative D call: TRBD1 (6 bases). The ends were cut back, 1 base at V and 4 bases at J, with 14 bases in the middle. The germline CDR1 and CDR2 sequences are LGHNA and YNFKEQ. The CDR3 extends over 15 amino acids. The CDR3 protein is CASSQGTQGVYEQYF. The CDR3 region has the DNA TGTGCCAGCAGCCAAGGAACACAGGGTGTGTACGAGCAGTACTTC.

The chain carries TRBV20-1 and TRBJ1-2; maybe TRBD1 (6 bases). The germline V gene has CDR1 DFQATT and CDR2 SNEGSKA (reference sequence). This CDR3 region has 15 residues. V was clipped by 2 bases and J by 4 bases, with 17 bases between them. CDR3 region: CSARSRRTGIYGYTF. The CDR3 DNA reads as TGCAGTGCTAGATCCCGTCGTACAGGGATCTATGGCTACACCTTC.